Sequencing of this TCR beta chain was carried out in a study of T cell clonality in common variable immunodeficiency. Points from the study as a whole: Patient heterogeneity in the CVID cohort limited correlations between repertoire features and clinical complications. Common variable immunodeficiency TCR beta sequences reportedly had fewer deletions and N-nucleotide insertions.

Per germline, CDR1 GTSNPN and CDR2 SVGIG (reference sequence). V shed 5 bases and J 4 bases; nucleotides not matched to a gene: 10. The CDR3 contains 15 residues. Each donor provided about 4.5 to 8.5 ml of heparinized whole blood. Assay used: immunoSEQ multiplex PCR; TCRdb lists only in-frame clones, some missing. The table records about 26,000 clones without singletons, the ten largest covering about a quarter. This clone has a count of ten or more. The antigen is unknown. With the read ending 3 residues before the CDR3 end, the germline J gene is used to fill in that end. This sequence was found in a human donor with common variable immunodeficiency. The material sequenced was peripheral blood mononuclear cells. This sequence joins TRBV30 and TRBJ1-1; 10 nucleotides agree with TRBD1. The DNA read from the CDR3 is TGTGCCTGGGCCCTTCGGACAGGGGGGGCCACTGAA. Its protein product is CAWALRTGGATE. The whole CDR3 sequence is CAWALRTGGATEAFF.